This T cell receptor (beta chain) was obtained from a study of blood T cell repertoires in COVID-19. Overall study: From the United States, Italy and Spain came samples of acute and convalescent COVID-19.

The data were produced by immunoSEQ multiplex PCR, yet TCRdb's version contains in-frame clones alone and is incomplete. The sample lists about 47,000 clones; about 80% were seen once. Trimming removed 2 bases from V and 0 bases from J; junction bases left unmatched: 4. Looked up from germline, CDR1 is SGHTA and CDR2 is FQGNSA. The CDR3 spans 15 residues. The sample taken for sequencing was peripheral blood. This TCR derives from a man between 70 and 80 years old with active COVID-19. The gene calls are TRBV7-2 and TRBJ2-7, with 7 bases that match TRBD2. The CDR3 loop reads CASSLSGGTSYEQYF. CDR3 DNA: TGTGCCAGCAGCTTATCCGGGGGGACCTCCTACGAGCAGTACTTC. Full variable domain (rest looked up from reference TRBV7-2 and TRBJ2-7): GAGVSQSPSNKVTEKGKDVELRCDPISGHTALYWYRQSLGQGLEFLIYFQGNSAPDKSGLPSDRFSAERTGGSVSTLTIQRTQQEDSAVYLCASSLSGGTSYEQYFGPGTRLTVT.